The 8 T cell receptor beta chains below come from one sample, sequenced in a study of cytomegalovirus exposure and HLA in healthy donors (dated by TCRdb to 2016 to 2017). Libraries were built with the immunoSEQ multiplex PCR assay. For the multiplex PCR, a mixture combining 60 forward primers for TCR Vbeta segments and 13 reverse primers for TCR Jbeta segments was used. Imported from immuneACCESS, the table was reduced by TCRdb to in-frame sequences with V and J called. These copies leave out some clones; in studies compared against another copy, an unresolved V gene accounts for under half, and the cause of the remainder is not known. This sample comprises 150,000 to 200,000 clones, 75% to 85% of them detected only once. The ten most abundant clones make up over 4.5% of the sample. Sequencing was done on a sample of PBMCs. These receptors originate from a woman aged 18-29 years in good health and CMV-seropositive.

The chain recombines TRBV7-9 with TRBJ2-2, with TRBD1 matching 7 bases. This CDR3 comprises 15 residues. Trimming at V came to 4 bases and at J to 4 bases, leaving 6 bases not matched to a gene. Germline V gene sequence: CDR1 SEHNR, CDR2 FQNEAQ (reference sequence). The CDR3 spells CASSWRQGPTGELFF. DNA of the CDR3: TGTGCCAGCAGCTGGCGACAGGGCCCCACCGGGGAGCTGTTTTTT. Full variable domain (missing parts from reference TRBV7-9 and TRBJ2-2): DTGVSQNPRHKITKRGQNVTFRCDPISEHNRLYWYRQTLGQGPEFLTYFQNEAQLEKSRLLSDRFSAERPKGSFSTLEIQRTEQGDSAMYLCASSWRQGPTGELFFGEGSRLTVL.

The chain links TRBV29-1 to TRBJ2-2, with TRBD1 identical over 11 bases. Trimming cost V 7 bases and J 6 bases; bases outside gene matches: 4. Germline assignment: CDR1 SQVTM and CDR2 ANQGSEA. CDR3 length equals 13 residues. In nucleotides, the CDR3 is TGCAGCGCCGCGGACAGGGGGCCCGGGGAGCTGTTTTTT. This sequence encodes CSAADRGPGELFF.

The genes are TRBV10-3 and TRBJ1-1; D uncertain. V lost 2 bases, J lost 1 base, and 5 bases lay in between. This CDR3 has 13 amino acids. Germline lookup yields CDR1 ENHRY and CDR2 SYGVKD. CDR3 in amino acids: CAISEQENTEAFF. The DNA for the CDR3 is TGTGCCATCAGTGAGCAGGAGAACACTGAAGCTTTCTTT.

The chain links TRBV11-2 to TRBJ1-2, with D unresolved. The germline gives CDR1 SGHAT, CDR2 FQNNGV. V shed 5 bases and J shed 4 bases, with 8 bases lying between them. The CDR3 sequence is 12 residues long. As DNA, the CDR3 is TGTGCCAGCAGCCGGGAAGGCTATGGCTACACCTTC. It translates to CASSREGYGYTF.

There are a few counts of this clone. The chain couples TRBV10-2 to TRBJ1-4; D is possibly TRBD1 (6 bases). This CDR3 comprises 17 residues. With 4 bases removed from V and 7 bases from J, the gap between germline ends came to 22 bases. CDR1 WSHSY and CDR2 SAAADI come from the germline V gene. CDR3 residues: CASSGLLIRGMGEKLFF. Written as DNA, the CDR3 is TGCGCCAGCAGTGGCCTTCTGATCAGGGGAATGGGTGAAAAACTGTTTTTT.

The count of this clone is one. This rearrangement joins TRBV5-1 to TRBJ2-7; 9 nucleotides match TRBD2. The CDR3 is 15 residues long. Unmatched junction bases numbered 2, after V lost 0 bases and J lost 1 base. Germline CDR1 is SGHRS and CDR2 is YFSETQ. The CDR3, as DNA: TGCGCCAGCAGCTTGGCCGGACTAGCGTCCTACGAGCAGTACTTC. Translated: CASSLAGLASYEQYF.

This chain connects TRBV6-5 to TRBJ1-4; TRBD1 matches at 7 bases. Looked up from germline, CDR1 is MNHEY and CDR2 is SVGAGI. The V segment lost 6 bases and the J segment 7 bases; nucleotides outside the gene matches: 8. The CDR3 consists of 14 residues. In nucleotides, the CDR3 is TGTGCCAGCAGACCCGAGGGGGCAGGTGAAAAACTGTTTTTT. Its protein product is CASRPEGAGEKLFF.

The V and J genes are TRBV18 and TRBJ2-1, with D possibly being TRBD2 (6 bases). CDR1 and CDR2 from the germline V gene are KGHSH and LQKENI. The CDR3 length is 15 residues. V lost 2 bases and J 6 bases, leaving 14 bases between the germline ends. The CDR3 is CASSPIILGGNEQFF. CDR3 in DNA: TGTGCCAGCTCACCAATCATACTGGGGGGCAATGAGCAGTTCTTC. Combining the CDR3 with reference TRBV18 and TRBJ2-1 gives the whole variable domain NAGVMQNPRHLVRRRGQEARLRCSPMKGHSHVYWYRQLPEEGLKFMVYLQKENIIDESGMPKERFSAEFPKEGPSILRIQQVVRGDSAAYFCASSPIILGGNEQFFGPGTRLTVL.